The text below deals with one T cell receptor beta chain. The antigen is not known. This record comes from a study of monozygotic twins with inflammatory bowel disease. Study conclusions and caveats: Especially with disease activity, IBD patients shared fewer clonotypes with others than healthy twins did. Twins with IBD were found to have lower TCRbeta diversity (inverse Simpson) than healthy co-twins. The results supported no single strong signal or clonotype associated with IBD. Background noise in patient repertoires may stem from differing immunosuppressive treatments.

TCRdb reprocessed the 5' RACE reads, keeping one entry per CDR3 protein, no DNA. The table for this sample gives about 43,000 distinct CDR3 sequences. Germline loops: CDR1 SGHRS, CDR2 YFSETQ. CDR3 length equals 16 residues. The sample was blood. The clonotype comes from a human donor with ulcerative colitis or Crohn's disease, or a healthy co-twin of an affected twin (not recorded which). The rearrangement links TRBV5-1 to TRBJ2-1; no DNA is available, so the TRBD1 call from TCRdb remains unchecked. CDR3: CASSLGAQGPHNEQFF. Supplemented by reference TRBV5-1 and TRBJ2-1, the full variable domain reads KAGVTQTPRYLIKTRGQQVTLSCSPISGHRSVSWYQQTPGQGLQFLFEYFSETQRNKGNFPGRFSGRQFSNSRSEMNVSTLELGDSALYLCASSLGAQGPHNEQFFGPGTRLTVL.